This T cell receptor beta chain was documented in a study of PD-L1 blockade in urothelial cancer. Background on the study: Most patients, about 90% of the roughly 29, were males with bladder-origin cancer.

The ends lost 6 bases at V and 4 bases at J; junction bases unmatched: 10. Germline assignment: CDR1 LNHDA and CDR2 SQIVND (reference sequence). The CDR3 length is 15 residues. Measured with immunoSEQ multiplex PCR; TCRdb has only the in-frame clones, and not every one. The data contain 30,000 or so clones, approximately 79% of them singletons. This receptor was obtained from a man between 45 and 60 years old with urothelial cancer. The J gene is TRBJ2-3, the V gene TRBV19; 7 bases are shared with TRBD2. Sequenced material: PBMCs, taken around atezolizumab (anti-PD-L1) treatment. In DNA form, the CDR3 reads TGTGCCAGTAGCAACCTAGCGGTAGTGGCAGATACGCAGTATTTT. Translated, it gives CASSNLAVVADTQYF.